Following are 9 T cell receptor beta chains from one sample sequenced in a study of T cells in localized non-small cell lung cancer. Assay used: immunoSEQ multiplex PCR; TCRdb lists only in-frame clones, some missing. The repertoire holds approximately 100,000 clones, with approximately 91% as singletons. The sequences come from PBMCs, collected before any cancer treatment. The receptors derive from a woman between 35 and 70 years old with stage II squamous cell lung carcinoma.

This chain joins TRBV2 and TRBJ1-5; D uncertain. The germline V gene has CDR1 SNHLY and CDR2 FYNNEI. V lost 4 bases and J lost 1, with 8 bases in between. This CDR3 is built from 14 residues. CDR3 nucleotide sequence: TGTGCCAGCAGTGCAATACAGAGCAATCAGCCCCAGCATTTT. Protein: CASSAIQSNQPQHF.

The CDR3 bases are TGTGCCAGCTCACCAAGGACAGGTAGCTCCTACGAGCAGTACTTC. Encoded protein: CASSPRTGSSYEQYF. The V and J genes are TRBV18 and TRBJ2-7; 7 nucleotides line up with TRBD1. V was clipped by 2 bases and J by 0 bases; unmatched bases: 4. Germline CDR1 and CDR2: KGHSH and LQKENI. The CDR3 loop spans 15 amino acids.

The chain combines TRBV6-6 with TRBJ1-1, with TRBD1 identical over 7 bases. The CDR3 contains 15 residues. Germline V lookup: CDR1 MNHNY, CDR2 SVGAGI (reference sequence). Trimming took 5 bases from V and 1 from J; bases not matched to a gene: 7. The CDR3, as DNA: TGTGCCAGCAGTACATCCGGGACAGCGAACACTGAAGCTTTCTTT. The encoded protein is CASSTSGTANTEAFF.

The CDR3, as DNA: TGTGCCAGCAAAAGGGGGGGTTCACCCCTCCACTTT. Encoded protein: CASKRGGSPLHF. The rearrangement uses TRBV27 and TRBJ1-6; D may be TRBD1 (6 bases). The CDR3 is made up of 12 amino acids. V lost 7 bases, J lost 9 bases, and 10 bases lay in between. CDR1 MNHEY and CDR2 SMNVEV come from the germline V gene (reference sequence).

The V gene is TRBV11-2, the J gene TRBJ1-1; no clear D gene. Per the germline V gene, CDR1 is SGHAT and CDR2 is FQNNGV. CDR3 size: 13 residues. Trimming took 3 bases from V and 4 from J, leaving 9 bases between them. The CDR3 region is CASSFLSATEAFF. CDR3 nucleotide sequence: TGTGCCAGCAGCTTTTTGTCAGCCACTGAAGCTTTCTTT.

The V gene is TRBV4-2, the J gene TRBJ2-1; D is ambiguous. Trimming pared 0 bases from V and 4 bases from J, leaving 10 bases between. The CDR3 length is 15 residues. The germline CDR1 and CDR2 sequences are LGHNA and YNFKEQ. CDR3 sequence (DNA): TGTGCCAGCAGCCAAGAGGCGGAGCGATACAATGAGCAGTTCTTC. Its translation: CASSQEAERYNEQFF.

With respect to this clone: In the same sample, other DNA sequences code for this CDR3. The V gene is TRBV5-6, the J gene TRBJ1-5; 10 nucleotides agree with TRBD1. V gave up 0 bases and J gave up 0 bases; unmatched junction bases: 9. CDR1 is SGHDT, CDR2 YYEEEE, per germline. CDR3 length: 19 amino acids. The CDR3 DNA sequence: TGTGCCAGCAGCTTGGCCGGGACAGGGGCAACCTATAGCAATCAGCCCCAGCATTTT. Translation gives CASSLAGTGATYSNQPQHF.

The V and J genes are TRBV27 and TRBJ1-2, with D hard to call. Trimming shortened V by 5 bases and J by 0 bases, and 7 bases separated the two germline ends. This CDR3 spans 13 amino acids. Germline CDR1 is MNHEY and CDR2 is SMNVEV (reference sequence). The CDR3 coding sequence is TGTGCCAGCAGTACTTACGCTAACTATGGCTACACCTTC. As protein: CASSTYANYGYTF.

In its sample, this clone was seen a few times. V usage is TRBV6-1 and J usage is TRBJ1-5; possibly TRBD1 for D (6 bases). Looked up from germline, CDR1 is MNHNS and CDR2 is SASEGT. The V end lost 8 bases, the J end lost 3 bases, and 14 bases lay between the germline ends. CDR3 length: 14 residues. In DNA form, the CDR3 reads TGTGCCAGCGGCTACGGACAGAACAATCAGCCCCAGCATTTT. Residues: CASGYGQNNQPQHF.